This T cell receptor (beta chain) was sequenced in a study of cytomegalovirus exposure and HLA in healthy donors. The study's findings and limits: The study flagged approximately 180 TCR beta chains as cytomegalovirus-associated.

13 Jbeta primers and 60 Vbeta primers were used for the PCR. The repertoire was sequenced with immunoSEQ multiplex PCR; TCRdb's copy has only in-frame clones and lacks some. This table holds 150,000 to 200,000 clones, around 85% found once. As to this clone: The antigen remains unidentified.

This TCR was sampled from a man aged 50-60 years in good health and CMV-seronegative. Sequencing was carried out using PBMCs.

The CDR3 DNA sequence: TGTGCCAGCAGTTCGGGTCAGGGGCGAGGCAATCAGCCCCAGCATTTT. Its protein product is CASSSGQGRGNQPQHF. The chain joins TRBV28 to TRBJ1-5, with D perhaps matching TRBD1 (6 bases). Trimming took 4 bases from V and 2 from J, leaving 15 bases between them. There are 16 residues in the CDR3. The germline V gene encodes CDR1 MDHEN and CDR2 SYDVKM.